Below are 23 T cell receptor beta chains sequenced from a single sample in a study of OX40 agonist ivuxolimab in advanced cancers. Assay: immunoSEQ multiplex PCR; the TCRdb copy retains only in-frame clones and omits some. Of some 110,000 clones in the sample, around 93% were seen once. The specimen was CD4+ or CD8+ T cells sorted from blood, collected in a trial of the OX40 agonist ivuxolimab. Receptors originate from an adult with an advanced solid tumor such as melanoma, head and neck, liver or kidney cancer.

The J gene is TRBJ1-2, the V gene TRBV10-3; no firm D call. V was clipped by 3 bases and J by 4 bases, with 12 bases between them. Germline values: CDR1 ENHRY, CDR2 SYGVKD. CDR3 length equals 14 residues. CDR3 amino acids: CAISEFGRLYGYTF. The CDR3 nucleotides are TGTGCCATCAGTGAATTTGGCAGACTCTATGGCTACACCTTC.

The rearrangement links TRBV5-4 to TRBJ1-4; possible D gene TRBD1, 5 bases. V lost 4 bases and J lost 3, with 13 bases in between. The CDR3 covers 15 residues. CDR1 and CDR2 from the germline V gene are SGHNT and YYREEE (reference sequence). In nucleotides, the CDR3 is TGTGCCAGCAGCAACCAGGGAGGAGCTAATGAAAAACTGTTTTTT. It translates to CASSNQGGANEKLFF.

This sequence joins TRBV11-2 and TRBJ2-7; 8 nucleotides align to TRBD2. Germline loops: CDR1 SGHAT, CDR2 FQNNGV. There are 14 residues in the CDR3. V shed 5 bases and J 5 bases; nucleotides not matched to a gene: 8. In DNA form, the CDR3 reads TGTGCCAGCAGCCGCGGGACTAGGGGCGACGAGCAGTACTTC. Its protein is CASSRGTRGDEQYF.

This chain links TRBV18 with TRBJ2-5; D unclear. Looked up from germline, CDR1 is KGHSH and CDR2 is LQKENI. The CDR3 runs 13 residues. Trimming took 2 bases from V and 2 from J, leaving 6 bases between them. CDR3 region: CASSPMKQETQYF. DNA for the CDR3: TGTGCCAGCTCACCAATGAAACAAGAGACCCAGTACTTC.

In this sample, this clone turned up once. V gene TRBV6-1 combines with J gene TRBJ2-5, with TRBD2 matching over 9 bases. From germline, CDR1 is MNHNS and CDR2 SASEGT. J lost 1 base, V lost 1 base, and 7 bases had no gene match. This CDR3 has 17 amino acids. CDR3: CASSEGVTSGLQETQYF. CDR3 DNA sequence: TGTGCCAGCAGTGAAGGGGTTACTAGCGGGCTCCAAGAGACCCAGTACTTC.

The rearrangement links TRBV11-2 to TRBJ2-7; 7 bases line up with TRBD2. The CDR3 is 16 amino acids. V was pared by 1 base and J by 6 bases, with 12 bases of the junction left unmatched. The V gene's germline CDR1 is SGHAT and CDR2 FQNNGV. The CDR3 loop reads CASSLVSLAGDREQYF. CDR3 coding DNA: TGTGCCAGCAGCTTAGTAAGCCTTGCGGGGGACCGCGAGCAGTACTTC.

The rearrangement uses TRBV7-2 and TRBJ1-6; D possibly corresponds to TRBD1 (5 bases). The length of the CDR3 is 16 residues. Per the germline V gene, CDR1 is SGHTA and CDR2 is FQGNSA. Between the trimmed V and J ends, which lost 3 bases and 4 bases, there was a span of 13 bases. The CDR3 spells CASSFQAGGYNSPLHF. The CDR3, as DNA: TGTGCCAGCAGCTTTCAAGCGGGGGGGTATAATTCACCCCTCCACTTT.

CDR3 loop: CASSFRERETQYF. CDR3 in DNA: TGTGCCAGCAGCTTCAGGGAGCGGGAGACCCAGTACTTC. The chain recombines TRBV7-9 with TRBJ2-5; the D gene could be TRBD1 or TRBD2 (5 bases each). Per germline, CDR1 SEHNR and CDR2 FQNEAQ (reference sequence). The CDR3 totals 13 residues. With 3 bases removed from V and 5 bases from J, the gap between germline ends came to 10 bases.

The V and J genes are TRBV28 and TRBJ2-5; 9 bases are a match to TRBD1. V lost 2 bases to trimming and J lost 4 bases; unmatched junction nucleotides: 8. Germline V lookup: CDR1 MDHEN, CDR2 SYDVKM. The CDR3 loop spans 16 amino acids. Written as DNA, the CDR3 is TGTGCCAGCAGTTTAAATGGCGGGACAGGGCGAGAGACCCAGTACTTC. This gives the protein CASSLNGGTGRETQYF.

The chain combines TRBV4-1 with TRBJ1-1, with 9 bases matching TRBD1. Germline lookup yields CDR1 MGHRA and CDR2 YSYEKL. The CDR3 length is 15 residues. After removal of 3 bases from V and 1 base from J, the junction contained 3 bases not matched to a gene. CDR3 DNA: TGCGCCAGCAGCCATCAGACAGGGGGGAACACTGAAGCTTTCTTT. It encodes CASSHQTGGNTEAFF.

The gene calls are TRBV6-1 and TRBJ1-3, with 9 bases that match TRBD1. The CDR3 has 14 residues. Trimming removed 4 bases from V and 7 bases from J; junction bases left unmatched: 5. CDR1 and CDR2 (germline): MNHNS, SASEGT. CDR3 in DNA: TGTGCCAGCAGTGCAGGACAGGGGACGAACACCATATATTTT. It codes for CASSAGQGTNTIYF.

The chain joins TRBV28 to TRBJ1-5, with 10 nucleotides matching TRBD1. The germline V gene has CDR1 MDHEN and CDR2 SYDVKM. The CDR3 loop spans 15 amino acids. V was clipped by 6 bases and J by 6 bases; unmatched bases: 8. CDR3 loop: CASSLGQGMPQPQHF. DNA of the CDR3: TGTGCCAGCAGCCTGGGACAGGGGATGCCTCAGCCCCAGCATTTT.

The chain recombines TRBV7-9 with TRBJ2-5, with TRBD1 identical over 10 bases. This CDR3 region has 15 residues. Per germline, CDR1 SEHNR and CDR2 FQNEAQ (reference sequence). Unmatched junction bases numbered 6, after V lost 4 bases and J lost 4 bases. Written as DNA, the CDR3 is TGTGCCAGCAGCTCGAAGGACAGGGGGAGAGAGACCCAGTACTTC. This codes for CASSSKDRGRETQYF.

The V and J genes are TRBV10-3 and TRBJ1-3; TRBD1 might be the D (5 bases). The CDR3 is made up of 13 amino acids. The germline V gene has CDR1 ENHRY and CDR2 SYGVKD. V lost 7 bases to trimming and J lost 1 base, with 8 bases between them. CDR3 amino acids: CAITGVSGNTIYF. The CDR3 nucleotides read TGTGCCATCACGGGGGTTTCTGGAAACACCATATATTTT.

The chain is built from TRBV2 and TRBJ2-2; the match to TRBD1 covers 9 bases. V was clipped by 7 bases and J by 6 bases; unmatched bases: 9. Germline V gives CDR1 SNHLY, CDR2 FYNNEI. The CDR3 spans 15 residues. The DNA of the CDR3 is TGTGCCAGCATGAGGAGGGGACAGGGAGCCGGGGAGCTGTTTTTT. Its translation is CASMRRGQGAGELFF.

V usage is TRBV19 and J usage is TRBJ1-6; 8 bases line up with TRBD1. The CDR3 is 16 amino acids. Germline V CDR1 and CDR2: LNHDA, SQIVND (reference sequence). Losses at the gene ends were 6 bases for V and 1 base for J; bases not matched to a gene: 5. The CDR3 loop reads CASRPGTGSYNSPLHF. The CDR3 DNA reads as TGTGCCAGTAGGCCCGGGACAGGATCCTATAATTCACCCCTCCACTTT.

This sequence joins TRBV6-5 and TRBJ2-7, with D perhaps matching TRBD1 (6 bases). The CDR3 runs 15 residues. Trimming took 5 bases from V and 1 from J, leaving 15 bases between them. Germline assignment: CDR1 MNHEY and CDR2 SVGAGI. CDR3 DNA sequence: TGTGCCAGCAGTCGGTCTGGGACACAATCCTACGAGCAGTACTTC. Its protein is CASSRSGTQSYEQYF.

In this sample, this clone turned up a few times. The CDR3 coding sequence is TGTGCTAGTGCCCCTCCAGTCATGAACACTGAAGCTTTCTTT. This codes for CASAPPVMNTEAFF. The chain uses TRBV12-5 and TRBJ1-1; D is uncertain. The ends were cut back, 7 bases at V and 0 bases at J, with 12 bases in the middle. The CDR3 sequence is 14 residues long. The germline V gene has CDR1 LGHNT and CDR2 FRNRAP.

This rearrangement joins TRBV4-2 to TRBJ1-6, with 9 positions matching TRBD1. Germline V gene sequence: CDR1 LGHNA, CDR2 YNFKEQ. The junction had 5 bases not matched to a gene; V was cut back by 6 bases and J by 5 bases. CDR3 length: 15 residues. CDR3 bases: TGTGCCAGCAGGGATAGACAGGGGGATAATTCACCCCTCCACTTT. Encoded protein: CASRDRQGDNSPLHF.

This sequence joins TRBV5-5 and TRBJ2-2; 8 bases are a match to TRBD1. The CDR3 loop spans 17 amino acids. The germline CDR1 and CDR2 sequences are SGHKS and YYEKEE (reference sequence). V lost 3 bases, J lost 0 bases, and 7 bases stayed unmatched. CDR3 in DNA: TGTGCCAGCAGCTATTCACGGGACAGGTCGAACACCGGGGAGCTGTTTTTT. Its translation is CASSYSRDRSNTGELFF.

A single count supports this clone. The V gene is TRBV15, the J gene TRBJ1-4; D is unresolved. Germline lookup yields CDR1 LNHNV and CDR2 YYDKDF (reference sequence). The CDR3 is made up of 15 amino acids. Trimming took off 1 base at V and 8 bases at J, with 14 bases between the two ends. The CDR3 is CATSRATFNGEKLFF. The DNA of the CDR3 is TGTGCCACCAGCAGAGCGACCTTTAATGGGGAAAAACTGTTTTTT.

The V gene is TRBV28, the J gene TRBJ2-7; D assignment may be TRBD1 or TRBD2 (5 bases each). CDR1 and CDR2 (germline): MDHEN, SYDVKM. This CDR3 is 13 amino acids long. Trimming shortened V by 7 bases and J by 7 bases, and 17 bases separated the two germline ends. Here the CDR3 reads CASIQPGAIEQYF. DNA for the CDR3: TGTGCCAGCATCCAACCCGGGGCAATTGAGCAGTACTTC.

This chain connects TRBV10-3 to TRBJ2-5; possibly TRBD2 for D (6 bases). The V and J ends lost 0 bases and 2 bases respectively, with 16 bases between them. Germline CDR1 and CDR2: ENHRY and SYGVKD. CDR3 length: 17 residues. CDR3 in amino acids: CAISESTPRGQQETQYF. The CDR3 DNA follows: TGTGCCATCAGTGAGTCGACTCCGCGGGGTCAGCAAGAGACCCAGTACTTC.